Listed below are T cell receptor beta chains from one sample, sequenced in a study of cytomegalovirus exposure and HLA in healthy donors. Profiling relied on immunoSEQ multiplex PCR, and the TCRdb table lists in-frame clones only, not all of them. The sample consists of about 150,000 clones, roughly 80% of them appearing once. Sequencing was carried out using PBMCs. These receptors came from a woman aged 25 to 39 in good health and CMV-seronegative. The CDR3 runs from the conserved cysteine through the conserved F or W. Fields, in order: D gene, J gene, V gene, CDR3 DNA, CDR3 protein. The D gene is left open where the match is weak.

TRBD1 | TRBJ1-4 | TRBV30 | TGTGCCTGGAACAGGGGCGAGGAAAAACTGTTTTTT | CAWNRGEEKLFF
NA | TRBJ2-7 | TRBV9 | TGTGCCAGCAGCCCCGGACAGAACACCTACGAGCAGTACTTC | CASSPGQNTYEQYF
NA | TRBJ1-1 | TRBV30 | TGTGCCTGGAGCAGGACAACCACTGAAGCTTTCTTT | CAWSRTTTEAFF
TRBD1 | TRBJ1-2 | TRBV5-5 | TGTGCCAGCAGCTTGGGGGACAGGCCTTATGGCTACACCTTC | CASSLGDRPYGYTF
NA | TRBJ1-6 | TRBV19 | TGTGCCAGTAGACAGGGAGGGGATTCACCCCTCCACTTT | CASRQGGDSPLHF
NA | TRBJ2-3 | TRBV28 | TGTGCCAGCAATCGGGTAGGCACAGATACGCAGTATTTT | CASNRVGTDTQYF
NA | TRBJ1-1 | TRBV29-1 | TGCAGCGCGAGCCCCCCGGGACACCCTAACACTGAAGCTTTCTTT | CSASPPGHPNTEAFF
TRBD2 | TRBJ2-7 | TRBV6-1 | TGTGCCAGCAGTGAAACGTACTTACCGGGAGGAAACTACGAGCAGTACTTC | CASSETYLPGGNYEQYF
NA | TRBJ2-1 | TRBV9 | TGTGCCAGCACCGTGGGGGCTACTCCCTACAATGAGCAGTTCTTC | CASTVGATPYNEQFF
TRBD2 | TRBJ2-1 | TRBV4-1 | TGCGCCAGCAGCCAAGGTGGTAGCGGGAGGGCCGTCTACAATGAGCAGTTCTTC | CASSQGGSGRAVYNEQFF
NA | TRBJ1-4 | TRBV4-1 | TGCGCCAGCAGCCACACAGGAGCAAAAAGAGAAAAACTGTTTTTT | CASSHTGAKREKLFF